The rows below give T cell receptor beta chains drawn from one sample of a study of regulatory T cells in long-lasting Graves disease. MiXCR, applied by TCRdb to the multiplex PCR reads, yields one record per CDR3 protein. This table holds about 400,000 distinct CDR3 sequences, around 20% found once. The source was peripheral blood mononuclear cells (PBMCs), collected when the disease was refractory, from a patient treated with antithyroid drugs. These TCRs come from a female donor with Graves disease. The CDR3 runs from the conserved cysteine through the conserved F or W. A D gene is named only where the DNA matches it firmly. Expanded clones get a size class; other rows say once, few or many, or leave the size out.

V gene	J gene	D gene	clone size	CDR3 DNA	CDR3 protein
TRBV7-2	TRBJ2-7	TRBD1	many	TGTGCCAGCAGCGTAGACAGGGGAACCTACGAGCAGTACTTC	CASSVDRGTYEQYF
TRBV20-1	TRBJ2-1	TRBD2	.	TGCAGTGCTAGAGCGGGAGGGCAGGGGAATGAGCAGTTCTTC	CSARAGGQGNEQFF
TRBV7-9	TRBJ1-4	.	few	TGTGCCAGCAGCGCAGGGGAGGCGGAACTGTTTTTT	CASSAGEAELFF
TRBV20-1	TRBJ2-5	.	many	TGCAGTGCTAGCCGGCCACCGGGGGAGACCCAGTACTTC	CSASRPPGETQYF
TRBV12-3/TRBV12-4	TRBJ1-1	TRBD1	many	TGTGCCAGCAGTTACCGGGACAGGGGGCGTCGGAACACTGAAGCTTTCTTT	CASSYRDRGRRNTEAFF
TRBV30	TRBJ1-2	.	many	TGTGCCTGGAGTTCCGGGATCGGTGGCTACACCTTC	CAWSSGIGGYTF
TRBV12-3/TRBV12-4	TRBJ1-3	.	.	TGTGCCAGCAGTTTAAAGGGGCAGCTACCCTCTGGAAACACCATATATTTT	CASSLKGQLPSGNTIYF
TRBV20-1	TRBJ2-3	.	.	TGCAGTGCCCCTGGGACAAGCACAGATACGCAGTATTTT	CSAPGTSTDTQYF
TRBV30	TRBJ2-4	.	many	TGTGCCTGGAGTGTAGGGAGTTCCAAAAACATTCAGTACTTC	CAWSVGSSKNIQYF
TRBV6-1	TRBJ2-7	TRBD2	few	TGTGCCAGCAGTCCACCCGGGGAAGCGGGAAACGTGAGGGGCTACGAGCAGTACTTC	CASSPPGEAGNVRGYEQYF
TRBV6-1	TRBJ1-6	.	.	TGTGCCAGCAGTCCCCAAATCAGGGGATCCTATAATTCACCCCTCCACTTT	CASSPQIRGSYNSPLHF
TRBV28	TRBJ1-3	TRBD1	.	TGTGCCAGCAGTTTGGAGGGGACAGTGGGGGGTTCGAACACCATATATTTT	CASSLEGTVGGSNTIYF
TRBV2	TRBJ2-7	.	many	TGTGCCAGCAGTGAAACCAGAATATGGGGCGAGCAGTACTTC	CASSETRIWGEQYF
TRBV19	TRBJ1-2	TRBD1	many	TGTGCCAGTAGTATGGGGACAGAGACCTATGGCTACACCTTC	CASSMGTETYGYTF
TRBV7-3	TRBJ2-2	.	few	TGTGCCAGCAGCTTAAAGGGGCAGGGCACCGGGGAGCTGTTTTTT	CASSLKGQGTGELFF
TRBV6-2/TRBV6-3	TRBJ1-1	.	.	TGTGCCAGCAGCCTCCGGGACGGTAATGAAGCTTTCTTT	CASSLRDGNEAFF
TRBV2	TRBJ1-5	.	many	TGTGCCAGCAGTGAAGCGCTGAGGGGCAATCAGCCCCAGCATTTT	CASSEALRGNQPQHF
TRBV6-2/TRBV6-3	TRBJ2-2	.	.	TGTGCCAGCAGTTACTCCCGAGGGTACACCGGGGAGCTGTTTTTT	CASSYSRGYTGELFF
TRBV10-3	TRBJ2-5	TRBD1	few	TGTGCCATCGGGACAGCTCAAGAGACCCAGTACTTC	CAIGTAQETQYF
TRBV27	TRBJ1-5	.	.	TGTGCCAGCAGTCCTACAGGGATTGGCAATCAGCCCCAGCATTTT	CASSPTGIGNQPQHF
TRBV18	TRBJ1-5	.	few	TGTGCCAGCTCATTACTGGGCGGTGCGGGGGCCCAGCATTTT	CASSLLGGAGAQHF
TRBV5-1	TRBJ2-6	.	few	TGCGCCAGCAGCTTATCGACAGGGGAGGGGTCTGGGGCCAACGTCCTGACTTTC	CASSLSTGEGSGANVLTF
TRBV12-3/TRBV12-4	TRBJ2-7	.	many	TGTGCCAGCAGCCTGACTAAAATTGGCGGCTCCTACGAGCAGTACTTC	CASSLTKIGGSYEQYF
TRBV9	TRBJ2-1	TRBD2	once	TGTGCCAGCACCGAGGGGACTAGCGGGAGTTATGAGCAGTTCTTC	CASTEGTSGSYEQFF
TRBV29-1	TRBJ1-1	.	many	TGCAGCGTTGCTGAGGGACTTTACACTGAAGCTTTCTTT	CSVAEGLYTEAFF
TRBV18	TRBJ2-7	.	few	TGTGCCAGCTCACCGTCGGGGACGAACTACGAGCAGTACTTC	CASSPSGTNYEQYF
TRBV28	TRBJ2-7	.	few	TGTGCCAGCCAATTGCAGGGGTACGAGCAGTACTTC	CASQLQGYEQYF
TRBV12-3/TRBV12-4	TRBJ2-3	.	.	TGTGCCAGCAGGACAGGAGGGGATACGCAGTATTTT	CASRTGGDTQYF
TRBV12-3/TRBV12-4	TRBJ2-7	.	many	TGTGCCAGCGGGGGGGCGGGAGCGACCTACGAGCAGTACTTC	CASGGAGATYEQYF
TRBV7-9	TRBJ2-7	.	many	TGTGCCAGCAGCTATCACAGTTCCTACGAGCAGTACTTC	CASSYHSSYEQYF
TRBV3-1	TRBJ2-7	TRBD1	.	TGTGCCAGCAGCCAAGCTTCCTCCGGGACAGCGCCCTACGAGCAGTACTTC	CASSQASSGTAPYEQYF
TRBV30	TRBJ1-1	.	.	TGTGCCTGGGCGCCGGGGATGAACACTGAAGCTTTCTTT	CAWAPGMNTEAFF
TRBV28	TRBJ1-6	.	few	TGTGCCAGCAGCCTACCGGACCCGGCGAATTCACCCCTCCACTTT	CASSLPDPANSPLHF
TRBV7-2	TRBJ2-2	.	.	TGTGCCAGCAGCTTAGGACACTCCGGGGAGCTGTTTTTT	CASSLGHSGELFF
TRBV2	TRBJ1-1	.	many	TGTGCCAGCAGCGCATGGGGGCAAGCTTTCTTT	CASSAWGQAFF
TRBV7-2	TRBJ1-6	.	few	TGTGCCAGCAGCTTAAGGCTGGACAGAGTAAATTCACCCCTCCACTTT	CASSLRLDRVNSPLHF
TRBV5-1	TRBJ2-7	TRBD1	.	TGCGCCAGCAGCACCGGACAGGGATCGTGGGAGCAGTACTTC	CASSTGQGSWEQYF
TRBV7-9	TRBJ2-2	.	few	TGTGCCAGCACCGTTGACACCGGGGAGCTGTTTTTT	CASTVDTGELFF
TRBV20-1	TRBJ2-5	TRBD2	few	TGCAGTGCTGCCGGGAAGGCGGGAGGGATCCAAGAGACCCAGTACTTC	CSAAGKAGGIQETQYF
TRBV28	TRBJ2-5	TRBD1	many	TGTGCCAGCAGTTTATTATGGGACAGGGAGCAGGAGGGTGAGACCCAGTACTTC	CASSLLWDREQEGETQYF
TRBV30	TRBJ1-6	.	.	TGTGCCTGGAGCAAAGGGGCCCGGACATCACCCCTCCACTTT	CAWSKGARTSPLHF
TRBV6-1	TRBJ1-1	.	few	TGTGCCAGCAAACTCTATGAGGACAGCCGAGCTTTCTTT	CASKLYEDSRAFF
TRBV19	TRBJ2-3	.	.	TGTGCCAGTAGTATGGGCCGCCCCAGCACAGATACGCAGTATTTT	CASSMGRPSTDTQYF
TRBV2	TRBJ2-2	TRBD1	many	TGTGCCAGTACCGGACAGGGGGCTACCGGGGAGCTGTTTTTT	CASTGQGATGELFF
TRBV4-3	TRBJ1-6	.	.	TGCGCCAGCAGAGCCGTTGGGGCCAATAATTCACCCCTCCACTTT	CASRAVGANNSPLHF
TRBV7-6	TRBJ1-2	.	many	TGTGCCAGCAGCCTTCGTGGGGCAGGAGACTATGGCTACACCTTC	CASSLRGAGDYGYTF
TRBV28	TRBJ1-4	TRBD1	many	TGTGCCAGCAGTTCGACAGGGGCCTTTAATGAAAAACTGTTTTTT	CASSSTGAFNEKLFF
TRBV7-2	TRBJ2-5	.	few	TGTGCCAGCAGCTTAGCGTTGGGACCGTTCCGCCCTACGAAAGAGACCCAGTACTTC	CASSLALGPFRPTKETQYF
TRBV4-1	TRBJ1-6	.	many	TGCGCCAGCAGCCAAGTAGGCAATTCACCCCTCCACTTT	CASSQVGNSPLHF
TRBV12-3/TRBV12-4	TRBJ2-2	TRBD1	many	TGTGCCAGCAGGCCCCTAGGGACAGGGCCGAACACCGGGGAGCTGTTTTTT	CASRPLGTGPNTGELFF
TRBV25-1	TRBJ2-2	TRBD2	.	TGTGCCAGCATGCGACTAGCCCTCACCGGGGAGCTGTTTTTT	CASMRLALTGELFF
TRBV6-1	TRBJ2-7	.	few	TGTGCCAGCAGTCCCATTGGGGCCGAGCAGTACTTC	CASSPIGAEQYF